Following are 24 T cell receptor beta chains from one sample sequenced in a study of control samples from healthy donors and cancer patients. The data were produced by immunoSEQ multiplex PCR, yet TCRdb's version contains in-frame clones alone and is incomplete. The sample comprises roughly 52,000 clones, 85% to 95% of which are singletons, and approximately 2.4% rests with the top ten. The specimen was blood. All receptors come from a man between 25 and 39 years old in good health.

The chain links TRBV6-5 to TRBJ1-3; D ambiguous. Trimming removed 4 bases from V and 2 bases from J, with 12 bases in between. The CDR3 has 15 residues. Germline CDR1 MNHEY, CDR2 SVGAGI. The CDR3 DNA follows: TGTGCCAGCAGTTCCCGAGATGGAACTGGAAACACCATATATTTT. This gives the protein CASSSRDGTGNTIYF.

This clone appeared a single time. This chain uses TRBV5-1 with TRBJ2-5; D is unclear. The germline CDR1 and CDR2 sequences are SGHRS and YFSETQ. The CDR3 has 11 residues. Trimming stripped 4 bases from V and 5 bases from J, with 6 bases between. DNA of the CDR3: TGCGCCAGCAGCATCGAGGAGACCCAGTACTTC. Translating it yields CASSIEETQYF.

This clone was seen once. This chain connects TRBV28 to TRBJ2-1; weak D call: TRBD1 (6 bases). Germline lookup yields CDR1 MDHEN and CDR2 SYDVKM. V lost 5 bases and J lost 0, with 17 bases in between. The CDR3 runs to 17 residues. The CDR3 here is CASSQGTLGSSYNEQFF. The CDR3 region has the DNA TGTGCCAGCAGTCAAGGGACACTCGGAAGCTCCTACAATGAGCAGTTCTTC.

The chain recombines TRBV5-1 with TRBJ2-7; TRBD1 matches at 7 bases. Trimming took 2 bases from V and 5 from J; bases not matched to a gene: 13. This CDR3 is built from 16 residues. Germline CDR1 and CDR2: SGHRS and YFSETQ. CDR3 nucleotide sequence: TGCGCCAGCAGCTTTGGACAGGACCTTTCGAGGAACGAGCAGTACTTC. Translating gives CASSFGQDLSRNEQYF.

This clone was counted a single time. This chain uses TRBV10-1 with TRBJ2-2; 11 bases agree with TRBD2. In germline, CDR1 is WNHNN, CDR2 SYGVQD (reference sequence). The CDR3 consists of 18 residues. V trimming: 4 bases; J trimming: 2 bases; junction bases outside the gene matches: 9. Here the CDR3 reads CASSGRTRLAGNTGELFF. CDR3 sequence (DNA): TGCGCCAGCAGTGGTAGAACGCGACTAGCGGGAAACACCGGGGAGCTGTTTTTT.

Only a few counts were recorded for this clone. V usage is TRBV5-4 and J usage is TRBJ2-3; 14 bases are a match to TRBD2. This CDR3 region has 19 residues. Germline loops: CDR1 SGHNT, CDR2 YYREEE (reference sequence). V dropped 2 bases and J dropped 1; count of bases not matched to a gene: 9. CDR3 sequence reads: CASSFSGTSGGRGTDTQYF. The CDR3 DNA sequence: TGTGCCAGCAGCTTCTCCGGGACTAGCGGGGGACGGGGCACAGATACGCAGTATTTT. The full variable domain, rest sourced from reference TRBV5-4 and TRBJ2-3, is ETGVTQSPTHLIKTRGQQVTLRCSSQSGHNTVSWYQQALGQGPQFIFQYYREEENGRGNFPPRFSGLQFPNYSSELNVNALELDDSALYLCASSFSGTSGGRGTDTQYFGPGTRLTVL.

CDR3 in amino acids: CASRTMEDTEAFF. The DNA for the CDR3 is TGCGCCAGCAGGACAATGGAGGACACTGAAGCTTTCTTT. The chain employs TRBV5-1 and TRBJ1-1; D unclear. Germline lookup yields CDR1 SGHRS and CDR2 YFSETQ. V was shortened by 5 bases and J by 3 bases, with 11 bases between the two germline ends. The CDR3 has 13 residues.

This clone was seen once. The genes are TRBV4-1 and TRBJ2-1; D call uncertain. V dropped 1 base and J dropped 8 bases, with 9 bases sitting between them. The CDR3 runs to 13 residues. The V gene's germline CDR1 is MGHRA and CDR2 YSYEKL. As DNA, the CDR3 is TGCGCCAGCAGCCAAGTCCAAAACCATGAGCAGTTCTTC. Translating gives CASSQVQNHEQFF.

The chain employs TRBV12-1 and TRBJ2-7; TRBD2, the table's D call, was not compared with the DNA. TRBV12-1 is deemed a pseudogene. The CDR3 is 15 amino acids. The CDR3 coding sequence is TGTGCCAGCAGCTTTGCGAGGGAGACCCCCTACGAGCAGTACTTC. It specifies CASSFARETPYEQYF.

V is TRBV7-8 and J is TRBJ2-3; maybe TRBD2 (5 bases). CDR1 SGHVS and CDR2 FQNEAQ come from the germline V gene. The CDR3 is made up of 15 amino acids. The germline V and J ends were trimmed by 5 bases and 0 bases, with 12 bases remaining between them. The CDR3 is CASSRVGGSTDTQYF. CDR3 DNA: TGTGCCAGCAGCCGAGTCGGCGGGAGCACAGATACGCAGTATTTT.

The chain is built from TRBV5-1 and TRBJ2-1; 7 bases are a match to TRBD2. V trimming: 3 bases; J trimming: 8 bases; junction bases outside the gene matches: 8. The germline CDR1 and CDR2 sequences are SGHRS and YFSETQ. This CDR3 has 14 residues. The CDR3 loop is CASSYWRESDEQFF. CDR3 bases: TGCGCCAGCAGCTACTGGCGGGAGTCCGATGAGCAGTTCTTC.

The chain couples TRBV27 to TRBJ2-1; the match to TRBD1 covers 9 bases. The CDR3 is made up of 15 amino acids. Trimming removed 2 bases from V and 1 base from J; junction bases left unmatched: 0. The germline V gene has CDR1 MNHEY and CDR2 SMNVEV (reference sequence). For the CDR3, the DNA is TGTGCCAGCAGTTTAGGGACAGGGTCCTACAATGAGCAGTTCTTC. Translation gives CASSLGTGSYNEQFF.

This chain joins TRBV11-3 and TRBJ2-2; a possible D gene is TRBD2 (5 bases). CDR1 and CDR2 from the germline V gene are SGHNT and YENEEA. CDR3 length: 13 residues. V lost 8 bases to trimming and J lost 5 bases, with 12 bases between them. CDR3 sequence: CASGRMGTGELFF. Written as DNA, the CDR3 is TGTGCCAGCGGGAGAATGGGAACCGGGGAGCTGTTTTTT.

This chain links TRBV19 with TRBJ2-5; 10 nucleotides line up with TRBD2. V shed 4 bases, J shed 5 bases, and the junction held 16 bases outside the gene matches. Per the germline V gene, CDR1 is LNHDA and CDR2 is SQIVND (reference sequence). The CDR3 contains 18 residues. The CDR3 bases are TGTGCCAGTAGTACAGGGACGGCTAGCGGGAGTTTCGGTGAGACCCAGTACTTC. Amino acids: CASSTGTASGSFGETQYF.

V and J are TRBV13 and TRBJ2-2, with 9 bases that match TRBD1. This CDR3 is 17 amino acids long. Germline CDR1 is PRHDT and CDR2 is FYEKMQ (reference sequence). Trimming cost V 7 bases and J 5 bases; bases outside gene matches: 14. The CDR3: CASKGTGGHLGTGELFF. The CDR3 DNA reads as TGTGCCAGCAAAGGTACAGGGGGCCATCTAGGGACCGGGGAGCTGTTTTTT.

The rearrangement links TRBV4-1 to TRBJ2-2; D not resolved. The length of the CDR3 is 15 residues. V was cut by 0 bases and J by 6 bases, with 11 bases left in between. The germline gives CDR1 MGHRA, CDR2 YSYEKL. The CDR3 loop is CASSQDGVLPGELFF. CDR3 sequence (DNA): TGCGCCAGCAGCCAAGATGGGGTACTTCCCGGGGAGCTGTTTTTT.

The chain employs TRBV27 and TRBJ2-7; 11 bases fit TRBD2. The CDR3 spans 17 residues. V lost 2 bases to trimming and J lost 0 bases; unmatched junction nucleotides: 6. From germline, CDR1 is MNHEY and CDR2 SMNVEV (reference sequence). CDR3 loop: CASSLRLAGGISYEQYF. The CDR3 nucleotides are TGTGCCAGCAGTTTACGCCTAGCGGGAGGTATCTCCTACGAGCAGTACTTC.

The CDR3 reads CASSFSGIYGYTF. In DNA form, the CDR3 reads TGTGCCAGCAGTTTTTCAGGGATCTATGGCTACACCTTC. This chain connects TRBV27 to TRBJ1-2, with TRBD1 as a possible D gene (5 bases). Germline V gene data show CDR1 as MNHEY and CDR2 as SMNVEV (reference sequence). V was trimmed by 3 bases and J by 4 bases, leaving 9 bases between them. This CDR3 has 13 residues.

This chain connects TRBV7-2 to TRBJ1-5, with unresolved D. The V gene lost 8 bases and the J gene lost 2 bases, with 10 bases spanning the gap. CDR3 length: 13 residues. Germline CDR1 and CDR2: SGHTA and FQGNSA. The CDR3 nucleotides read TGTGCCAGCGGAGTAAAGGGCAATCAGCCCCAGCATTTT. It translates to CASGVKGNQPQHF.

This rearrangement joins TRBV13 to TRBJ2-7; TRBD1 might be the D (5 bases). The CDR3 is 17 residues long. Per the germline V gene, CDR1 is PRHDT and CDR2 is FYEKMQ (reference sequence). V dropped 2 bases and J dropped 3 bases, with 20 bases sitting between them. The CDR3 sequence: CASSLKGEVGEGYEQYF. Written as DNA, the CDR3 is TGTGCCAGCAGCTTAAAAGGGGAAGTAGGCGAAGGCTACGAGCAGTACTTC.

The gene calls are TRBV7-9 and TRBJ1-2; 8 nucleotides line up with TRBD1. V shed 4 bases, J shed 8 bases, and the junction held 9 bases outside the gene matches. The CDR3 runs to 14 residues. The germline CDR1 and CDR2 sequences are SEHNR and FQNEAQ (reference sequence). The CDR3 bases are TGTGCCAGCAGCTCTTGGACAGGGATGGGAGGCTACACCTTC. This sequence encodes CASSSWTGMGGYTF.

V and J are TRBV18 and TRBJ2-6; possible D gene TRBD2, 5 bases. Between the trimmed V and J ends, which lost 1 base and 0 bases, there was a span of 10 bases. Germline V gene sequence: CDR1 KGHSH, CDR2 LQKENI. This CDR3 is built from 17 residues. CDR3 nucleotide sequence: TGTGCCAGCTCACCACTAAACCGGGACTCTGGGGCCAACGTCCTGACTTTC. This sequence encodes CASSPLNRDSGANVLTF.

V and J are TRBV5-4 and TRBJ2-3; 7 bases line up with TRBD1. The CDR3 extends over 15 amino acids. V lost 4 bases, J lost 2 bases, and 7 bases stayed unmatched. Germline V gene lookup returns CDR1 SGHNT and CDR2 YYREEE (reference sequence). CDR3 in amino acids: CASSPGTAVTDTQYF. The CDR3 nucleotides read TGTGCCAGCAGCCCGGGGACAGCCGTCACAGATACGCAGTATTTT. Filled out from reference TRBV5-4 and TRBJ2-3, the complete variable domain reads ETGVTQSPTHLIKTRGQQVTLRCSSQSGHNTVSWYQQALGQGPQFIFQYYREEENGRGNFPPRFSGLQFPNYSSELNVNALELDDSALYLCASSPGTAVTDTQYFGPGTRLTVL.

J is TRBJ2-7 and V is TRBV27; a weak D match, TRBD2 (7 bases). CDR1 is MNHEY, CDR2 SMNVEV, per germline (reference sequence). V shed 1 base and J shed 0 bases, with 16 bases lying between them. The CDR3 covers 17 residues. The CDR3 DNA reads TGTGCCAGCAGTTTATTGTACCCGGCGGGGGCCTCCTACGAGCAGTACTTC. It codes for CASSLLYPAGASYEQYF.